This TCR beta chain was observed in a study of blood T cell repertoires in COVID-19 (dated by TCRdb to 2019 to 2021). With respect to the entire study: Samples from collaborators originated in the United States, Italy and Spain and spanned both the acute and convalescent phases of COVID-19. Samples came from the ongoing ImmuneRACE study (first 160 participants) plus 1,254 subjects from 6 global collaborators. The repertoires were released in a freely available public database intended as a resource for research on the immune response to SARS-CoV-2. HLA class I and class II types, where available, came from metadata supplied by the sample provider rather than from assay-based typing. The prospective study material was composed of cDNA or gDNA derived from T cells, B-cell-depleted T cells, or PBMCs. Subjects who had been exposed to COVID-19, were actively infected with it, or had recovered from it provided the deeply sampled blood TCRbeta repertoires that made up the dataset. The sample metadata nearly always contained a de-identified subject ID, COVID-19 status, age in years and sex.

About this clone: It lacks a known antigen. One base away there is no much larger clone; base qualities are not given.

The paper as a whole reports these results and caveats: The quantity of clinical and demographic metadata differed by source and by participant and was supplied without curation.

The immunoSEQ Assay, a bias-controlled multiplex PCR, was used to amplify TCRbeta CDR3 regions from genomic DNA. In the authors' own workflow: The number of nucleated cells in each sample was estimated by amplification of reference gene primers within the assay. To quantify the absolute abundance of each unique TCRbeta CDR3 rearrangement, sequence reads were collapsed and filtered. For each sample, productive Simpson clonality was calculated as the square root of Simpson's diversity index over productive rearrangements. The immuneACCESS repertoire file appears here via TCRdb, limited to in-frame rearrangements. These files lack a portion of the clones; in checked studies, under half of the deficit traces to unresolved V genes, and the cause of the others is not known. V and J calls and clone size are given by that table; D and trimming were obtained from the DNA. The sample table contains 60,000 or so clones; only one count was recorded for around 87% of them. The ten most abundant clones make up around 6.1% of the sample.

Collaborating institutions collected whole blood in K2EDTA tubes following their own protocols. For TCRbeta analysis, collaborators shipped samples as frozen whole blood, isolated PBMCs, or DNA extracted from either of those sample types. Taken from the germline V gene, the CDR1 and CDR2 loops are SNHLY and FYNNEI. Inclusive of the bounding cysteine and phenylalanine, the CDR3 is 15 residues long. CDR3 DNA is the only sequence kept; it has 45 bases, read in frame from the first base. Compared with germline, V lacks 3 bases and J lacks 4 bases; bases without a gene match: 7. The receptor comes from a man aged 55 to 70 with acute or convalescent COVID-19. Sequenced sample: peripheral blood. The V and J segments used are TRBV2 and TRBJ1-2; TRBD1 fits 8 bases in the junction. The CDR3 region reads CASSDGPGTGYGYTF. The nucleotide sequence is TGTGCCAGCAGTGATGGCCCCGGGACAGGCTATGGCTACACCTTC.